The 20 T cell receptor beta chains below come from one sample, sequenced in a study of T cells in Graves' hyperthyroidism and ophthalmopathy. RNA transcripts served as the template for amplifying TCR beta CDR3 regions. HTBI primers drove first-round RT-PCR of the TCR CDR3. MiXCR, run by TCRdb on the multiplex PCR reads, gives a single entry per CDR3 protein. The sample includes 690,000 or so distinct CDR3 sequences, roughly a sixth of them seen just once. Material: blood. The receptors come from a woman aged 50 to 60 with Graves' hyperthyroidism that later progressed to Graves' ophthalmopathy.

The chain couples TRBV19 to TRBJ1-2; D may be TRBD1 (5 bases). Germline CDR1 and CDR2: LNHDA and SQIVND (reference sequence). The CDR3 is 14 residues long. Trimming removed 7 bases at V and 8 bases at J, with 20 bases between. This chain's CDR3 is CASKEPPERGGYTF. As DNA, the CDR3 is TGTGCCAGTAAGGAACCCCCCGAACGGGGGGGCTACACCTTC.

The rearrangement links TRBV9 to TRBJ1-1; the D gene is possibly TRBD1 (6 bases). V lost 5 bases, J lost 6 bases, and 20 bases lay in between. The CDR3 has 15 amino acids. The germline CDR1 and CDR2 sequences are SGDLS and YYNGEE. The CDR3 DNA is TGTGCCAGCAGTCCGCAGGCGGGGGGGGCTCCTGAAGCTTTCTTT. It is translated as CASSPQAGGAPEAFF.

The table lists this clonotype with a few counts. This chain links TRBV9 with TRBJ1-1; weak D call: TRBD1 (6 bases). Germline V CDR1 and CDR2: SGDLS, YYNGEE. V gave up 3 bases and J gave up 4 bases, with 13 bases separating them. This CDR3 is 14 amino acids long. As DNA, the CDR3 is TGTGCCAGCAGCGACGGGGGGGCAAGCACTGAAGCTTTCTTT. This gives the protein CASSDGGASTEAFF.

The chain is built from TRBV10-3 and TRBJ2-2; tentatively, D is TRBD1 (5 bases). Germline assignment: CDR1 ENHRY and CDR2 SYGVKD. V gave up 7 bases and J gave up 5 bases, with 17 bases separating them. There are 15 residues in the CDR3. The CDR3 DNA follows: TGTGCCATCACTAGTGCCTCAGGGCGGACCGGGGAGCTGTTTTTT. This gives the protein CAITSASGRTGELFF.

This clonotype has at least ten counts. V gene TRBV5-1 combines with J gene TRBJ2-2; D not certain. This CDR3 region has 15 residues. V was clipped by 0 bases and J by 7 bases, with 13 bases between them. Germline loops: CDR1 SGHRS, CDR2 YFSETQ. This chain's CDR3 is CASSLAPDSGGELFF. CDR3 in DNA: TGCGCCAGCAGCTTGGCACCTGACTCAGGCGGGGAGCTGTTTTTT.

This clonotype appeared many times. The rearrangement uses TRBV3-1 and TRBJ1-3; D ambiguous. Germline V CDR1 and CDR2: LGHDT, YNNKEL (reference sequence). The CDR3 is 16 residues long. Trimming pared 7 bases from V and 2 bases from J, leaving 18 bases between. This chain's CDR3 is CASTNNRDKPGNTIYF. The CDR3 DNA is TGTGCCAGCACTAACAACCGCGACAAACCTGGAAACACCATATATTTT.

The rearrangement uses TRBV5-1 and TRBJ1-6; TRBD1 agrees at 7 bases. V lost 0 bases and J lost 7; bases outside the gene matches: 4. This CDR3 spans 15 amino acids. Per germline, CDR1 SGHRS and CDR2 YFSETQ. CDR3 residues: CASSLGGGENSPLHF. The CDR3 DNA follows: TGCGCCAGCAGCTTGGGAGGGGGCGAAAATTCACCCCTCCACTTT.

The V gene is TRBV19, the J gene TRBJ1-1, with D perhaps matching TRBD1 (5 bases). Germline CDR1 is LNHDA and CDR2 is SQIVND (reference sequence). Trimming took 8 bases from V and 0 from J, leaving 10 bases between them. This CDR3 has 13 amino acids. The CDR3 sequence is CASGAWLNTEAFF. The DNA of the CDR3 is TGTGCCAGTGGGGCGTGGCTGAACACTGAAGCTTTCTTT.

The chain recombines TRBV24-1 with TRBJ1-6; TRBD1 might be the D (5 bases). Trimming stripped 4 bases from V and 0 bases from J, with 15 bases between. The CDR3 contains 18 residues. CDR1 and CDR2 (germline): KGHDR, SFDVKD. The CDR3 DNA reads as TGTGCCACCAGTGACCTTGGGACCTCTAGCTCCTATAATTCACCCCTCCACTTT. This codes for CATSDLGTSSSYNSPLHF.

This clonotype was counted ten times or more. The chain recombines TRBV11-1 with TRBJ2-1; 9 nucleotides agree with TRBD1. Losses at the gene ends were 6 bases for V and 1 base for J; bases not matched to a gene: 4. There are 15 residues in the CDR3. CDR1 and CDR2 from the germline V gene are SGHAT and FQDESV (reference sequence). CDR3 protein: CASRKGQGSYNEQFF. The CDR3 nucleotides are TGTGCCAGCAGAAAGGGACAGGGATCCTACAATGAGCAGTTCTTC.

The V and J genes are TRBV6-1 and TRBJ2-5, with 7 bases matching TRBD1. This CDR3 is built from 14 residues. V shed 2 bases and J 5 bases; nucleotides not matched to a gene: 5. Germline-derived CDR1 and CDR2 are MNHNS and SASEGT. CDR3 loop: CASSEFDREETQYF. The CDR3 nucleotides read TGTGCCAGCAGTGAATTTGACAGGGAGGAGACCCAGTACTTC.

V usage is TRBV7-2 and J usage is TRBJ1-3; maybe TRBD1 (5 bases). V dropped 4 bases and J dropped 0 bases, with 10 bases sitting between them. CDR3 length equals 15 residues. Germline CDR1 reads SGHTA; CDR2 reads FQGNSA. The CDR3 nucleotides are TGTGCCAGCAGCTATTACGGGGGCTCTGGAAACACCATATATTTT. Its protein product is CASSYYGGSGNTIYF.

In this sample, this clonotype turned up many times. V and J are TRBV6-5 and TRBJ2-1; perhaps TRBD1 as D (6 bases). CDR1 and CDR2 (germline): MNHEY, SVGAGI. CDR3 length: 17 amino acids. Trimming stripped 0 bases from V and 6 bases from J, with 18 bases between. The chain's CDR3 is CASSYSMQAGVGNEQFF. The DNA of the CDR3 is TGTGCCAGCAGTTACTCGATGCAGGCAGGGGTGGGCAATGAGCAGTTCTTC.

The V and J genes are TRBV6-1 and TRBJ2-2; either TRBD1 or TRBD2 may supply D (5 bases each). Trimming shortened V by 7 bases and J by 1 base, and 10 bases separated the two germline ends. The V gene's germline CDR1 is MNHNS and CDR2 SASEGT. CDR3 length: 14 amino acids. DNA of the CDR3: TGTGCCAGCACCCGGGGCTTGAACACCGGGGAGCTGTTTTTT. Translation: CASTRGLNTGELFF.

This clonotype was seen repeatedly, ten times or more. The V and J genes are TRBV3-1 and TRBJ1-2, with 9 bases aligning to TRBD1. Germline V gene lookup returns CDR1 LGHDT and CDR2 YNNKEL (reference sequence). The CDR3 loop spans 18 amino acids. After removal of 1 base from V and 2 bases from J, the junction contained 11 bases not matched to a gene. The DNA of the CDR3 is TGTGCCAGCAGCCAAGGACATTACGGACAGGGGATAAACTATGGCTACACCTTC. Its protein product is CASSQGHYGQGINYGYTF.

This clonotype was seen repeatedly, ten times or more. The chain has TRBV11-1 and TRBJ1-1; 8 bases match TRBD1. CDR1 is SGHAT, CDR2 FQDESV, per germline (reference sequence). This CDR3 has 15 residues. Trimming removed 7 bases from V and 5 bases from J; junction bases left unmatched: 12. Here the CDR3 reads CASTLNRGTRTEAFF. The CDR3 bases are TGTGCCAGCACCTTGAACAGGGGGACGCGTACTGAAGCTTTCTTT.

V and J are TRBV6-1 and TRBJ2-7, with D maybe TRBD2 (5 bases). The CDR3 is 15 amino acids. The germline gives CDR1 MNHNS, CDR2 SASEGT. V was shortened by 6 bases and J by 9 bases, with 24 bases between the two germline ends. The DNA of the CDR3 is TGTGCCAGCAGACCCGTTTCGGGATCCCCATTCTCGCAGTACTTC. Translated, it gives CASRPVSGSPFSQYF.

This clonotype was seen repeatedly, ten times or more. This chain uses TRBV2 with TRBJ1-5; the D is unclear. Trimming removed 8 bases at V and 0 bases at J, with 8 bases between. Germline-derived CDR1 and CDR2 are SNHLY and FYNNEI. The CDR3 spans 13 residues. CDR3 in amino acids: CASAQYSNQPQHF. The DNA for the CDR3 is TGTGCCAGCGCACAGTATAGCAATCAGCCCCAGCATTTT. Based on the CDR3 plus reference TRBV2 and TRBJ1-5, the full variable domain is EPEVTQTPSHQVTQMGQEVILRCVPISNHLYFYWYRQILGQKVEFLVSFYNNEISEKSEIFDDQFSVERPDGSNFTLKIRSTKLEDSAMYFCASAQYSNQPQHFGDGTRLSIL.

This clonotype showed up just a few times. The genes are TRBV5-6 and TRBJ2-2, with D tentatively TRBD1 or TRBD2 (6 bases each). The germline V and J ends were trimmed by 1 base and 14 bases, with 21 bases remaining between them. CDR1 SGHDT and CDR2 YYEEEE come from the germline V gene. The CDR3 loop spans 15 amino acids. The CDR3 reads CASSLYRESAGGLFF. The CDR3 DNA reads TGTGCCAGCAGCTTGTACAGGGAGTCGGCCGGGGGACTGTTTTTT. The variable domain in full, completed from reference TRBV5-6 and TRBJ2-2, reads DAGVTQSPTHLIKTRGQQVTLRCSPKSGHDTVSWYQQALGQGPQFIFQYYEEEERQRGNFPDRFSGHQFPNYSSELNVNALLLGDSALYLCASSLYRESAGGLFFGEGSRLTVL.

This clonotype was counted between two and nine times. The CDR3 DNA reads TGTGCCAGCAGCGACCACAGGGGGGGGAACACTGAAGCTTTCTTT. Protein: CASSDHRGGNTEAFF. V usage is TRBV7-6 and J usage is TRBJ1-1; 8 bases map to TRBD1. Germline CDR1 and CDR2: SGHVS and FNYEAQ. The CDR3 totals 15 residues. J was trimmed by 1 base and V by 5 bases; bases with no gene match: 6. Complete variable domain (other parts from reference TRBV7-6 and TRBJ1-1): GAGVSQSPRYKVTKRGQDVALRCDPISGHVSLYWYRQALGQGPEFLTYFNYEAQQDKSGLPNDRFSAERPEGSISTLTIQRTEQRDSAMYRCASSDHRGGNTEAFFGQGTRLTVV.